This T cell receptor beta chain came from a study of CD8 T cells in ankylosing spondylitis. Study results and caveats: Existing reports had already noted some motif variants in reactive arthritis synovial fluid and blood. Disease-associated clones were CD8+ and fairly uncommon in peripheral blood. Disease-linked clones reportedly showed significant enrichment in matched ankylosing spondylitis synovial fluid. Apparently characteristic of ankylosing spondylitis blood was a TCR beta motif (roughly eight highly homologous variants).

The trim removed 5 bases at V and 4 bases at J, leaving 6 bases unmatched. The CDR3 covers 16 residues. CDR1 and CDR2 from the germline V gene are KGHDR and SFDVKD. TCRdb analysed the 5' RACE reads with MiXCR anew, one entry per CDR3 protein. The data hold 150,000 or so distinct CDR3 sequences, with approximately 10% observed a single time. Note on this clonotype: Its antigen is undetermined.

Sequences were obtained from blood, either unsorted or a sorted T cell fraction (not recorded which). The TCR originated in a female donor with ankylosing spondylitis or in good health (not recorded which). The genes are TRBV24-1 and TRBJ2-1; 11 bases match TRBD2. Written as DNA, the CDR3 is TGTGCCACCAGTGCCCCCGGGACTAGCGGTTACAATGAGCAGTTCTTC. As protein: CATSAPGTSGYNEQFF.